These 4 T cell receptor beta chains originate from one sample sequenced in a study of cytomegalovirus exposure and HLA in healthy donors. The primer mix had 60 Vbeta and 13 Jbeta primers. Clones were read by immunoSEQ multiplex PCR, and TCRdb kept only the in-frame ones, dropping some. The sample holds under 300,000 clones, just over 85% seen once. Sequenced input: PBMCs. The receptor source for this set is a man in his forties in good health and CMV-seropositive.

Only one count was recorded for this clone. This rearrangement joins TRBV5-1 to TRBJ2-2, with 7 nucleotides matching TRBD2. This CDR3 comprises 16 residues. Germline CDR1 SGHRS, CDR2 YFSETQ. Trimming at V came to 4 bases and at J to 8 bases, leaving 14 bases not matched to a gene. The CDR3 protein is CASSKTSFGVEGELFF. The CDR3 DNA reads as TGCGCCAGCAGCAAGACTAGCTTCGGAGTTGAGGGGGAGCTGTTTTTT.

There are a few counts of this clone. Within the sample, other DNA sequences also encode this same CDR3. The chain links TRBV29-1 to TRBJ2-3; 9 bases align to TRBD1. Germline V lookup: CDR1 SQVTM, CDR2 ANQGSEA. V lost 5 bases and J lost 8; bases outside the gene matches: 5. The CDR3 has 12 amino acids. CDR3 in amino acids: CSVYSQGATQYF. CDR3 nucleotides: TGCAGCGTTTATTCACAGGGGGCTACGCAGTATTTT.

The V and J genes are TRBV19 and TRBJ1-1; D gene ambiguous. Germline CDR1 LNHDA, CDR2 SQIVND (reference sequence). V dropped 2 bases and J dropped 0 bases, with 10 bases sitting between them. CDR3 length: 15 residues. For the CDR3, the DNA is TGTGCCAGTAGTATACAACCAGACATGAACACTGAAGCTTTCTTT. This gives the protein CASSIQPDMNTEAFF.

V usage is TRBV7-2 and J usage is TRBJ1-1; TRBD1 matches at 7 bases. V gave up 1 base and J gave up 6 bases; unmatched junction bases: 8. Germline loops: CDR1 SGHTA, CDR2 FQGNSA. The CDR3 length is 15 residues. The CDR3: CASSLGGYRGAEAFF. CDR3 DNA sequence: TGTGCCAGCAGCTTAGGTGGTTACAGGGGTGCTGAAGCTTTCTTT.